These 8 T cell receptor beta chains came from one sample sequenced in a study of Tregs in tolerant kidney transplant recipients (dated by TCRdb to between 2017 and 2020). The library relied on the immunoSEQ multiplex PCR assay. Drawn from immuneACCESS, this table holds only the in-frame rearrangements with V and J called that TCRdb kept. Clones are partly lost; checked studies trace under half to an unresolved V gene and leave the rest unexplained. This sample lists 98,000 or so clones; roughly 90% were detected once. The ten top clones hold 0.34% of the sample. The label giving this sample's time point can be read as: blood sample drawn before combined kidney and bone marrow transplant. Source: CD4+ T cells from blood, taken before the transplant. The source of these receptors is a human donor who received a combined kidney and bone marrow transplant.

The chain recombines TRBV5-6 with TRBJ2-7; D perhaps matches TRBD1 (6 bases). The V gene's germline CDR1 is SGHDT and CDR2 YYEEEE. Trimming took 3 bases from V and 1 from J, leaving 14 bases between them. The CDR3 length is 15 residues. The CDR3 loop reads CASSWGLVSSYEQYF. As DNA, the CDR3 is TGTGCCAGCAGCTGGGGGCTTGTCAGTTCCTACGAGCAGTACTTC.

V usage is TRBV29-1 and J usage is TRBJ2-1, with 8 nucleotides matching TRBD1. The CDR3 totals 16 residues. Germline assignment: CDR1 SQVTM and CDR2 ANQGSEA. The V and J ends lost 4 bases and 6 bases, in that order; junction bases with no gene match: 14. The CDR3 nucleotides read TGCAGCGTTGTGGACAGGGTGGGGGTTACGGCCAATGAGCAGTTCTTC. Translating gives CSVVDRVGVTANEQFF.

This chain links TRBV6-5 with TRBJ2-2, with a possible D match to TRBD1 (5 bases). From germline, CDR1 is MNHEY and CDR2 SVGAGI. Trimming pared 1 base from V and 0 bases from J, leaving 6 bases between. The CDR3 consists of 15 residues. This chain's CDR3 is CASSYWTTNTGELFF. The CDR3 coding sequence is TGTGCCAGCAGTTACTGGACAACGAACACCGGGGAGCTGTTTTTT.

The chain uses TRBV30 and TRBJ2-5; unclear D gene. Germline CDR1 is GTSNPN and CDR2 is SVGIG (reference sequence). Trimming stripped 2 bases from V and 5 bases from J, with 12 bases between. This CDR3 spans 13 amino acids. The CDR3 DNA is TGTGCCTGGAGTATACGTACTTCGGAGACCCAGTACTTC. It yields the protein CAWSIRTSETQYF.

This clone was seen once. The chain combines TRBV5-1 with TRBJ1-3, with a tentative D call TRBD1 (6 bases). The CDR3 has 16 residues. Germline V CDR1 and CDR2: SGHRS, YFSETQ. V dropped 3 bases and J dropped 1 base, with 14 bases sitting between them. CDR3 DNA sequence: TGCGCCAGCAGCTACGGTGGGGGCGAATCTGGAAACACCATATATTTT. Amino acids: CASSYGGGESGNTIYF.

The CDR3 nucleotides are TGTGCCAGCAGCTTAGGGCGGACTCCCCAGGAGGAGCAGTTCTTC. It specifies CASSLGRTPQEEQFF. The genes are TRBV7-2 and TRBJ2-1; D perhaps matches TRBD2 (5 bases). Germline values: CDR1 SGHTA, CDR2 FQGNSA. V was cut by 1 base and J by 10 bases, with 17 bases left in between. There are 15 residues in the CDR3.

The chain has TRBV7-2 and TRBJ2-7, with TRBD2 as a possible D gene (5 bases). The CDR3 has 13 amino acids. V lost 0 bases and J lost 3, with 6 bases in between. The V gene's germline CDR1 is SGHTA and CDR2 FQGNSA. The DNA for the CDR3 is TGTGCCAGCAGCTTAGCGGACTTCTACGAGCAGTACTTC. Residues: CASSLADFYEQYF.

This clone came up a few times. The V gene is TRBV18, the J gene TRBJ2-7, with 8 bases matching TRBD1. Germline lookup yields CDR1 KGHSH and CDR2 LQKENI. Germline trimming cut 5 bases from V and 7 bases from J; bases unmatched to any gene: 4. The CDR3 has 12 residues. The CDR3 sequence is CASSDTGGEQYF. In DNA, the CDR3 is TGTGCCAGCTCAGATACAGGGGGTGAGCAGTACTTC.